Sequencing of this TCR beta chain was carried out in a study of T-cell memory formation after mild COVID-19. Each CDR3 protein is one row after TCRdb ran MiXCR on the 5' RACE reads. Of hundreds of thousands of distinct CDR3 sequences in the sample, nearly 25% were seen once. This TCR was recovered from an adult woman who had mild COVID-19 (a few samples of this study predate the infection). Cell type and time point are not known. Material: PBMCs or a T cell subset sorted from them (not recorded which).

This CDR3 is CASSLREGPGSEAFF. DNA for the CDR3: TGTGCCAGCAGCTTAAGGGAGGGGCCTGGGTCTGAAGCTTTCTTT. The chain employs TRBV7-3 and TRBJ1-1; D is possibly TRBD1 (5 bases). Germline CDR1 is SGHTA and CDR2 is FQGTGA. This CDR3 contains 15 residues. Trimming pared 1 base from V and 6 bases from J, leaving 15 bases between.